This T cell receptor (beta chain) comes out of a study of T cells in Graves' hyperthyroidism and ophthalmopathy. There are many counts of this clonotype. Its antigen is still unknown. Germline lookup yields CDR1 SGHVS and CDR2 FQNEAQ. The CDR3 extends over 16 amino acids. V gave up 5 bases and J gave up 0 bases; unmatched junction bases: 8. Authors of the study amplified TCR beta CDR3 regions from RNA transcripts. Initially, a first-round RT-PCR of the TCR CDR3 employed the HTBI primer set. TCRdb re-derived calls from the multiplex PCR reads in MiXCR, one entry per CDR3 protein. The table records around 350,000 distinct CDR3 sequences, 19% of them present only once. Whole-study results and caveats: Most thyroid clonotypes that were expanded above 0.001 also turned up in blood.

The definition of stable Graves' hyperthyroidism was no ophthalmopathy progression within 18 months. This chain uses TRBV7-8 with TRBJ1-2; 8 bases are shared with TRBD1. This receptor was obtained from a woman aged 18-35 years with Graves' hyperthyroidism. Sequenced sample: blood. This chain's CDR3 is CASSPDRAPTNYGYTF. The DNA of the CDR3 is TGTGCCAGCAGCCCGGACAGGGCGCCTACTAACTATGGCTACACCTTC.